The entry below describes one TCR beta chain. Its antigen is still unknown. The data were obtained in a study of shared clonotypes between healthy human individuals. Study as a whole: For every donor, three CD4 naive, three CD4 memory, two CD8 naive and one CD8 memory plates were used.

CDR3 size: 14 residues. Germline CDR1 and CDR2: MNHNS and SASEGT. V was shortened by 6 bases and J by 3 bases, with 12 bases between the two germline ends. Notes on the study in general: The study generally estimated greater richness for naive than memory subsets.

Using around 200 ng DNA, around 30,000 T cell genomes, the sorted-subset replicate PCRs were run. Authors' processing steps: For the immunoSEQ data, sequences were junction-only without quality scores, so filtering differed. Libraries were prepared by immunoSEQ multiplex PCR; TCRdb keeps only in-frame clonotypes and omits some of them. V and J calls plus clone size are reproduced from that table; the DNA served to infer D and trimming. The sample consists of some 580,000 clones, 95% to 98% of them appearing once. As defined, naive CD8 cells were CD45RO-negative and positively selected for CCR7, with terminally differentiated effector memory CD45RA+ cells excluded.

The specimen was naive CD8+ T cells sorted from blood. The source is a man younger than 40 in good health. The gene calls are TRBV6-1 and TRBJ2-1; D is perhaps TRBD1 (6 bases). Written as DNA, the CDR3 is TGTGCCAGCAGATGGACAGAGGACTACAATGAGCAGTTCTTC. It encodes CASRWTEDYNEQFF.